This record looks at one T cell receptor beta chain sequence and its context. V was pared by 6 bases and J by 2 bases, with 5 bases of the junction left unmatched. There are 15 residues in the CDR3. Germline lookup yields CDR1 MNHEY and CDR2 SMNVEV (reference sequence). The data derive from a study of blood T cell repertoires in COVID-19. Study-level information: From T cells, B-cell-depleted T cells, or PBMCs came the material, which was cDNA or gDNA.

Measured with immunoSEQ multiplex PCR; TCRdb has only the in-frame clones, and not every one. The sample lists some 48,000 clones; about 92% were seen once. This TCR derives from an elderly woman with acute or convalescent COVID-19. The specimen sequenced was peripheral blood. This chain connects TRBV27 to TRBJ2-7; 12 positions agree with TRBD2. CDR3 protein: CASSRGLAGPYEQYV. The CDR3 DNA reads TGTGCCAGCAGCCGCGGACTAGCGGGGCCCTACGAGCAGTACGTC.